This T cell receptor beta chain was retrieved from a study of Ad26.COV2.S vaccination and SARS-CoV-2 variants. The treatment: about 20 received Ad26.COV2.S at low or high dose, single or two shots; 5 received placebo; per-sample allocation not given. On day 63 after the first injection, vaccine and placebo recipients gave samples. J gave up 4 bases and V 3 bases, and 4 bases lay outside the gene matches. From germline, CDR1 is SGHNT and CDR2 YYREEE (reference sequence). The CDR3 is 14 amino acids. Here immunoSEQ multiplex PCR was the method, and the copy in TCRdb shows in-frame clones only, minus some. This table holds roughly 400,000 clones, roughly 87% found once.

V is TRBV5-4 and J is TRBJ1-2; 9 bases are a match to TRBD1. Source: peripheral blood, taken in a trial of Ad26.COV2.S vaccine versus placebo. This receptor was taken from a person between 18 and 59 years old who received the Ad26.COV2.S COVID-19 vaccine or a placebo. In nucleotides, the CDR3 is TGTGCCAGCAGCTGGGGACAGGGATCCTATGGCTACACCTTC. It yields the protein CASSWGQGSYGYTF.